These 32 T cell receptor beta chains were sequenced from one sample in a study of identifying expanded T cells in peripheral blood (dated by TCRdb to about 2019). Libraries came from the immunoSEQ multiplex PCR assay. The table comes from immuneACCESS by way of TCRdb, which keeps in-frame sequences with V and J called. Part of the clones is missing from these tables; in studies checked, under half for an unresolved V gene and the rest for unknown reasons. In this sample the table shows 75,000 to 90,000 clones, roughly 86% of which occur a single time. The ten largest clones add up to 18% of the sample. The sequencing input was blood. These receptors originate from a person aged 18-70 years in good health.

The chain recombines TRBV19 with TRBJ1-4; 7 bases match TRBD1. V lost 5 bases, J lost 0 bases, and 12 bases stayed unmatched. From germline, CDR1 is LNHDA and CDR2 SQIVND (reference sequence). The CDR3 covers 18 residues. CDR3 nucleotide sequence: TGTGCCAGTAGTCTCCCGAAGGACAGGATTTCAACTAATGAAAAACTGTTTTTT. Residues: CASSLPKDRISTNEKLFF.

The chain has TRBV30 and TRBJ1-2; D is perhaps TRBD1 (6 bases). V was cut by 0 bases and J by 4 bases, with 21 bases left in between. The CDR3 spans 17 residues. From germline, CDR1 is GTSNPN and CDR2 SVGIG (reference sequence). The CDR3 DNA follows: TGTGCCTGGAGTGTACAGGCAAGGGGGAGTCTGGCCTATGGCTACACCTTC. Translated, it gives CAWSVQARGSLAYGYTF.

The V and J genes are TRBV23-1 and TRBJ2-7; D gene ambiguous. TRBV23-1 is classed as an ORF, of uncertain function. CDR3 length: 16 amino acids. The V and J ends lost 3 bases and 2 bases respectively, with 17 bases between them. The CDR3 protein is CASSQPIPAAPYEQYF. The CDR3 DNA follows: TGCGCCAGCAGTCAGCCGATCCCGGCCGCACCCTACGAGCAGTACTTC.

This clone was seen just once. The V and J genes are TRBV4-2 and TRBJ1-2; 7 bases fit TRBD1. The germline V gene encodes CDR1 LGHNA and CDR2 YNFKEQ. The junction had 10 bases not matched to a gene; V was cut back by 0 bases and J by 6 bases. CDR3 size: 16 residues. The CDR3 DNA follows: TGTGCCAGCAGCCAAGATTTCGGGACAGCCGCCCATGGCTACACCTTC. It translates to CASSQDFGTAAHGYTF.

The chain recombines TRBV28 with TRBJ2-2, with TRBD2 matching over 11 bases. Germline V gives CDR1 MDHEN, CDR2 SYDVKM. V lost 3 bases and J lost 6; bases outside the gene matches: 9. The CDR3 totals 17 residues. Written as DNA, the CDR3 is TGTGCCAGCAGTTTGCTAGCGGGAGGCCGGTGGGCCGGGGAGCTGTTTTTT. Amino acids: CASSLLAGGRWAGELFF.

The chain has TRBV9 and TRBJ2-5, with 14 positions matching TRBD2. Germline V gives CDR1 SGDLS, CDR2 YYNGEE. Unmatched junction bases numbered 11, after V lost 3 bases and J lost 4 bases. This CDR3 has 18 residues. The CDR3 region is CASSEGLAGDRRGETQYF. The CDR3 DNA sequence: TGTGCCAGCAGCGAGGGACTAGCGGGAGATAGGCGGGGAGAGACCCAGTACTTC.

V and J are TRBV28 and TRBJ1-5; a possible D gene is TRBD1 (5 bases). CDR1 and CDR2 from the germline V gene are MDHEN and SYDVKM. This CDR3 contains 16 residues. V was trimmed by 2 bases and J by 2 bases, leaving 13 bases between them. DNA for the CDR3: TGTGCCAGCAGTTTAAGGACATTCAACGGCAATCAGCCCCAGCATTTT. Its translation: CASSLRTFNGNQPQHF.

The chain employs TRBV7-2 and TRBJ2-2; the D is unclear. The CDR3 covers 13 residues. Trimming cost V 2 bases and J 6 bases, with 7 bases left between them. Germline V lookup: CDR1 SGHTA, CDR2 FQGNSA. The CDR3 region is CASSLSIPGELFF. Here the CDR3 DNA reads TGTGCCAGCAGCTTAAGTATACCCGGGGAGCTGTTTTTT.

This clone appeared a few times. The chain recombines TRBV19 with TRBJ2-5; 11 bases agree with TRBD2. V trimming: 4 bases; J trimming: 4 bases; junction bases outside the gene matches: 2. The CDR3 spans 14 residues. Germline CDR1 reads LNHDA; CDR2 reads SQIVND (reference sequence). In nucleotides, the CDR3 is TGTGCCAGTAGTACCGGACTAGCGGGAGAGACCCAGTACTTC. Translated: CASSTGLAGETQYF.

The rearrangement links TRBV7-2 to TRBJ2-3; 7 nucleotides match TRBD1. This CDR3 contains 17 residues. The trim removed 6 bases at V and 1 base at J, leaving 13 bases unmatched. Germline CDR1 and CDR2: SGHTA and FQGNSA. The CDR3 nucleotides are TGTGCCAGCAGTCGCACTCATTCGGGGACAGGCACAGATACGCAGTATTTT. Its protein is CASSRTHSGTGTDTQYF.

About this clone itself: The junction departs from germline at one end; a sequencing error may be responsible. This rearrangement joins TRBV19 to TRBJ2-2; 11 bases match TRBD2. CDR3 length: 15 amino acids. Germline CDR1 and CDR2: LNHDA and SQIVND (reference sequence). DNA for the CDR3: TGTGCCAGCAGTAGCGGGAGGGAATGGGCCGGGGAGCTGTTTTTT. Its protein product is CASSSGREWAGELFF.

V is TRBV28 and J is TRBJ2-2; 9 bases line up with TRBD1. The CDR3 covers 15 residues. CDR1 and CDR2 from the germline V gene are MDHEN and SYDVKM. V shed 6 bases and J 5 bases; nucleotides not matched to a gene: 7. CDR3 amino acids: CASRVPGQGTGELFF. The CDR3 DNA reads as TGTGCCAGCAGAGTCCCGGGACAGGGAACCGGGGAGCTGTTTTTT.

This chain joins TRBV29-1 and TRBJ1-1, with 8 bases fitting TRBD1. The CDR3 is 13 residues long. CDR1 is SQVTM, CDR2 ANQGSEA, per germline. The CDR3, as DNA: TGCAGTGGAGGTCAGGGGGCTAGCACTGAAGCTTTCTTT. Translated: CSGGQGASTEAFF.

The rearrangement joins TRBV13 to TRBJ2-5; TRBD1 or TRBD2 may be the D gene (6 bases each). Trimming pared 8 bases from V and 5 bases from J, leaving 15 bases between. The CDR3 has 13 residues. Germline loops: CDR1 PRHDT, CDR2 FYEKMQ (reference sequence). For the CDR3, the DNA is TGTGCCAGCGGCCAAGGGGGGAGGGAGACCCAGTACTTC. It translates to CASGQGGRETQYF.

The rearrangement joins TRBV5-1 to TRBJ2-7, with a possible D match to TRBD1 (5 bases). The CDR3 sequence is 14 residues long. Trimming took 4 bases from V and 0 from J, leaving 11 bases between them. Germline CDR1 reads SGHRS; CDR2 reads YFSETQ. DNA of the CDR3: TGCGCCAGCAGCAACACCCAGGGCTCCTACGAGCAGTACTTC. It encodes CASSNTQGSYEQYF. Variable domain in full (rest from reference TRBV5-1 and TRBJ2-7): KAGVTQTPRYLIKTRGQQVTLSCSPISGHRSVSWYQQTPGQGLQFLFEYFSETQRNKGNFPGRFSGRQFSNSRSEMNVSTLELGDSALYLCASSNTQGSYEQYFGPGTRLTVT.

The rearrangement joins TRBV4-1 to TRBJ1-2, with 9 bases aligning to TRBD1. V was pared by 5 bases and J by 3 bases, with 13 bases of the junction left unmatched. Germline V gene sequence: CDR1 MGHRA, CDR2 YSYEKL. The CDR3 length is 17 residues. The CDR3 protein is CASSELIKRDRDYGYTF. CDR3 bases: TGCGCCAGCAGCGAATTAATCAAGAGGGACAGGGACTATGGCTACACCTTC.

The chain employs TRBV6-5 and TRBJ1-4; D is unclear. The CDR3 runs 16 residues. The ends were cut back, 2 bases at V and 0 bases at J, with 10 bases in the middle. Germline assignment: CDR1 MNHEY and CDR2 SVGAGI. CDR3 sequence: CASSYGAVATNEKLFF. The CDR3, as DNA: TGTGCCAGCAGTTACGGCGCGGTTGCAACTAATGAAAAACTGTTTTTT.

The V gene is TRBV6-5, the J gene TRBJ2-7; a possible D gene is TRBD1 (6 bases). This CDR3 contains 14 residues. The V end was cut by 6 bases, the J end by 3 bases, with 15 bases between. Germline CDR1 MNHEY, CDR2 SVGAGI. The CDR3 reads CASRADRSHYEQYF. In DNA form, the CDR3 reads TGTGCCAGCAGAGCCGACAGGTCCCACTACGAGCAGTACTTC.

This clone was counted between two and nine times. The rearrangement uses TRBV7-9 and TRBJ1-2; the match to TRBD1 covers 7 bases. CDR1 is SEHNR and CDR2 is FQNEAQ in the germline V gene (reference sequence). CDR3 length equals 13 residues. After removal of 1 base from V and 13 bases from J, the junction contained 9 bases not matched to a gene. The CDR3 coding sequence is TGTGCCAGCAGCTTAGAGACAGGGCCCCGCTGCACCTTC. Translating gives CASSLETGPRCTF.

The sample holds a few counts of this clone. The chain has TRBV6-1 and TRBJ2-3; TRBD2 agrees at 11 bases. The CDR3 covers 14 residues. After removal of 7 bases from V and 8 bases from J, the junction contained 8 bases not matched to a gene. Germline CDR1 and CDR2: MNHNS and SASEGT. CDR3 sequence: CASTPGTSGLTQYF. DNA of the CDR3: TGTGCCAGCACCCCCGGGACTAGCGGTCTTACGCAGTATTTT.

This clone was seen only a few times. The chain carries TRBV6-5 and TRBJ1-2; D is unclear. This CDR3 is 14 amino acids long. V lost 8 bases and J lost 2, with 15 bases in between. Germline V gene lookup returns CDR1 MNHEY and CDR2 SVGAGI. CDR3 nucleotide sequence: TGTGCCAGCGTCCCGAGGCAAGTCAACTATGGCTACACCTTC. Amino acids: CASVPRQVNYGYTF.

This rearrangement joins TRBV18 to TRBJ1-5, with TRBD1 matching over 8 bases. The V segment lost 4 bases and the J segment 4 bases; nucleotides outside the gene matches: 6. CDR1 KGHSH and CDR2 LQKENI come from the germline V gene. This CDR3 is 15 amino acids long. The CDR3 region is CASSLQGVSNQPQHF. The CDR3 DNA reads TGTGCCAGCTCACTACAGGGGGTTAGTAATCAGCCCCAGCATTTT.

The chain carries TRBV28 and TRBJ1-3; D is undetermined. The CDR3 totals 16 residues. The germline gives CDR1 MDHEN, CDR2 SYDVKM. The V and J ends lost 2 bases and 1 base respectively, with 12 bases between them. CDR3 protein: CASSLVDLRSGNTIYF. The CDR3 nucleotides read TGTGCCAGCAGTTTAGTAGACTTGAGGTCTGGAAACACCATATATTTT.

This chain uses TRBV18 with TRBJ2-7; D unclear. There are 12 residues in the CDR3. V lost 3 bases to trimming and J lost 5 bases, with 8 bases between them. Germline V gene sequence: CDR1 KGHSH, CDR2 LQKENI. The CDR3 is CASSPDGHEQYF. The CDR3 DNA sequence: TGTGCCAGCTCACCCGACGGACACGAGCAGTACTTC.

The chain carries TRBV9 and TRBJ1-3; 7 bases align to TRBD1. Trimming at V came to 4 bases and at J to 0 bases, leaving 4 bases not matched to a gene. There are 15 residues in the CDR3. Germline-derived CDR1 and CDR2 are SGDLS and YYNGEE. CDR3 in amino acids: CASSSTGVSGNTIYF. Here the CDR3 DNA reads TGTGCCAGCAGCTCCACAGGGGTCTCTGGAAACACCATATATTTT. The entire variable domain, with the rest obtained from reference TRBV9 and TRBJ1-3, is as follows: DSGVTQTPKHLITATGQRVTLRCSPRSGDLSVYWYQQSLDQGLQFLIQYYNGEERAKGNILERFSAQQFPDLHSELNLSSLELGDSALYFCASSSTGVSGNTIYFGEGSWLTVV.

The chain recombines TRBV5-4 with TRBJ2-7; 9 bases align to TRBD1. The CDR3 covers 16 residues. Germline lookup yields CDR1 SGHNT and CDR2 YYREEE (reference sequence). Trimming cost V 4 bases and J 2 bases; bases outside gene matches: 10. CDR3 loop: CASSMGMGTGTYEQYF. The DNA for the CDR3 is TGTGCCAGCAGCATGGGGATGGGGACAGGGACCTACGAGCAGTACTTC.

The sample holds one count of this clone. The DNA for the CDR3 is TGTGCCAGCAGCTTCGGACGGGAGACCCAGTACTTC. Protein product: CASSFGRETQYF. The chain carries TRBV28 and TRBJ2-5, with unresolved D. V was cut by 6 bases and J by 5 bases, with 10 bases left in between. The CDR3 sequence is 12 residues long. Germline V gene lookup returns CDR1 MDHEN and CDR2 SYDVKM. Looking up the rest from reference TRBV28 and TRBJ2-5 gives the full variable domain: DVKVTQSSRYLVKRTGEKVFLECVQDMDHENMFWYRQDPGLGLRLIYFSYDVKMKEKGDIPEGYSVSREKKERFSLILESASTNQTSMYLCASSFGRETQYFGPGTRLLVL.

This chain links TRBV11-2 with TRBJ2-1; tentative D call: TRBD1 (6 bases). The CDR3 is 16 residues long. Germline CDR1 reads SGHAT; CDR2 reads FQNNGV. V lost 0 bases to trimming and J lost 10 bases, with 19 bases between them. The CDR3 nucleotides read TGTGCCAGCAGCTTAGAACAAAGACCGGGACAAGACGAGCAGTTCTTC. This encodes CASSLEQRPGQDEQFF.

This chain links TRBV6-1 with TRBJ2-4; TRBD1 matches 7 bases. Germline assignment: CDR1 MNHNS and CDR2 SASEGT. This CDR3 has 15 amino acids. The ends lost 5 bases at V and 0 bases at J; junction bases unmatched: 4. This chain's CDR3 is CASSLGQIAKNIQYF. In DNA form, the CDR3 reads TGTGCCAGCAGTTTGGGACAGATAGCCAAAAACATTCAGTACTTC.

The chain is built from TRBV7-9 and TRBJ2-5, with 8 bases fitting TRBD1. This CDR3 region has 15 residues. Germline assignment: CDR1 SEHNR and CDR2 FQNEAQ (reference sequence). V dropped 3 bases and J dropped 5; count of bases not matched to a gene: 8. For the CDR3, the DNA is TGTGCCAGCAGCTTGGGACAGGAAGTCAGGGAGACCCAGTACTTC. Protein product: CASSLGQEVRETQYF.

The CDR3 region has the DNA TGTGCCAGCAGGCCAGGGGGGATGAACACTGAAGCTTTCTTT. It is translated as CASRPGGMNTEAFF. The chain employs TRBV6-6 and TRBJ1-1, with TRBD1 matching over 7 bases. The CDR3 contains 14 residues. Germline assignment: CDR1 MNHNY and CDR2 SVGAGI (reference sequence). Trimming removed 6 bases from V and 0 bases from J; junction bases left unmatched: 4.

This clone has only one observation. The chain joins TRBV25-1 to TRBJ2-7; D tentatively reads TRBD1 or TRBD2 (5 bases each). The germline V gene encodes CDR1 MGHDK and CDR2 SYGVNS. The CDR3 sequence is 15 residues long. V was pared by 0 bases and J by 1 base, with 10 bases between. DNA of the CDR3: TGTGCCAGCAGTGAATATGGGGGAGCTTCCTACGAGCAGTACTTC. It specifies CASSEYGGASYEQYF.